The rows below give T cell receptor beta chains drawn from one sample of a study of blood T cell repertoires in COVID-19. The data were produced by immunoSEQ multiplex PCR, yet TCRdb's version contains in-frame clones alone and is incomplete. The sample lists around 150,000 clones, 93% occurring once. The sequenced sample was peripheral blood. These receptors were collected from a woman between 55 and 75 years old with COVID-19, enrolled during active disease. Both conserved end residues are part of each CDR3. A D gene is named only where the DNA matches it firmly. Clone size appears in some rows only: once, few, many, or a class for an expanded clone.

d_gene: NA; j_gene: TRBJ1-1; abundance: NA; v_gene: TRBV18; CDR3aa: CASSPRTGQWGTEAFF; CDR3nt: TGTGCCAGCTCACCACGTACAGGCCAATGGGGCACTGAAGCTTTCTTT
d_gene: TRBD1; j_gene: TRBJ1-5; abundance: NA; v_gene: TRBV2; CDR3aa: CASSEEGTANQPQHF; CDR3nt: TGTGCCAGCAGTGAGGAAGGGACAGCAAATCAGCCCCAGCATTTT
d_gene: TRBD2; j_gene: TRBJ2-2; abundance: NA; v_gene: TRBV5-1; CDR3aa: CASSPTARVLAEPNGELFF; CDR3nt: TGCGCCAGCAGCCCGACAGCAAGGGTCCTAGCGGAGCCCAATGGGGAGCTGTTTTTT
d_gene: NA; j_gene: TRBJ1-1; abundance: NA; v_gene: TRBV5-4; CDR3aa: CASSSRQRTEAFF; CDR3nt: TGTGCCAGCAGCTCCCGACAGCGCACTGAAGCTTTCTTT
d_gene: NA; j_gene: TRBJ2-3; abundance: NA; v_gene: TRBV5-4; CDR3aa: CASSLEASVGSDTQYF; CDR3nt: TGTGCCAGCAGCTTGGAAGCTAGCGTTGGGTCTGATACGCAGTATTTT
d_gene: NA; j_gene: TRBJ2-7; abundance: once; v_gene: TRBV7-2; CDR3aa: CASSLAYSSLAYEQYF; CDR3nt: TGTGCCAGCAGCTTAGCGTATAGCAGTTTAGCCTACGAGCAGTACTTC
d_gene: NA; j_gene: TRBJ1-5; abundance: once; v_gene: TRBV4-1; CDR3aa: CASSQGEGRNQPQHF; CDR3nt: TGCGCCAGCAGCCAAGGTGAGGGCCGCAATCAGCCCCAGCATTTT
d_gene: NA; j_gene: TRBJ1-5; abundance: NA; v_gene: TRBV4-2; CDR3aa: CASSQGGLGGHQPQHF; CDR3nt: TGTGCCAGCAGCCAAGGGGGACTGGGGGGGCATCAGCCCCAGCATTTT
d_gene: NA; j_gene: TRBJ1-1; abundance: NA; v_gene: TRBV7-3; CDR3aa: CASSPPGNTEAFF; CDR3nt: TGTGCCAGCAGCCCCCCAGGGAACACTGAAGCTTTCTTT
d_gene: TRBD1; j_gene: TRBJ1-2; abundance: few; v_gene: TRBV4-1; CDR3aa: CASSQERAPGGRAYGYTF; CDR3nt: TGCGCCAGCAGCCAAGAAAGGGCGCCAGGGGGGCGCGCCTACGGCTACACCTTC
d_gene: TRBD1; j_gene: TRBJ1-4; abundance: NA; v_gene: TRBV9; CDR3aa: CASSSRGRDREKLFF; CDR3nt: TGTGCCAGCAGCTCCAGGGGGCGGGATCGGGAAAAACTGTTTTTT
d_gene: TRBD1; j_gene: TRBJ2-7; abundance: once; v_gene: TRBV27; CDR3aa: CASGETWTGAGQYF; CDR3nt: TGTGCCAGCGGTGAGACCTGGACAGGGGCGGGGCAGTACTTC
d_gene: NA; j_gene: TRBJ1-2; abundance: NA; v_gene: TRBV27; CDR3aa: CASSFGPTAGYTF; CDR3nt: TGTGCCAGCAGTTTTGGGCCCACGGCGGGCTACACCTTC
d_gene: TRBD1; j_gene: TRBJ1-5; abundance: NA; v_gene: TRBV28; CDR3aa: CASSPHGGTGRDQPQHF; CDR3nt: TGTGCCAGCAGCCCCCATGGAGGGACAGGGAGGGATCAGCCCCAGCATTTT
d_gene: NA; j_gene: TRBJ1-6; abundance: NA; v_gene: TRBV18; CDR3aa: CASSPATGQGSYNSPLHF; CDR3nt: TGTGCCAGCTCACCAGCCACAGGTCAGGGGTCCTATAATTCACCCCTCCACTTT
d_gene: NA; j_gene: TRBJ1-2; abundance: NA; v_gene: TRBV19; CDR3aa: CASSIDREWSYTF; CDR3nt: TGTGCCAGTAGTATAGACAGGGAATGGAGCTACACCTTC
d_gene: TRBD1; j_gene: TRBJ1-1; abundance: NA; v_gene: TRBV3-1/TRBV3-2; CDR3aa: CASSPTGTMNTEAFF; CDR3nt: TGTGCCAGCAGCCCGACAGGGACCATGAACACTGAAGCTTTCTTT
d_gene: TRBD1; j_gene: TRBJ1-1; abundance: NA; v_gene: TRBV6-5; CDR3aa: CASSQGQGAEAFF; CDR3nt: TGTGCCAGCAGCCAAGGACAGGGGGCTGAAGCTTTCTTT
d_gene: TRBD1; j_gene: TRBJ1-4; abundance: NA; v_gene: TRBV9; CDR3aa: CASSPRGQTTNEKLFF; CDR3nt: TGTGCCAGCAGCCCACGGGGACAGACAACTAATGAAAAACTGTTTTTT
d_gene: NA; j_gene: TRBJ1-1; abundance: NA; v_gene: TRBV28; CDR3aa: CASSLRETEAFF; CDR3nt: TGTGCCAGCAGTTTACGGGAGACTGAAGCTTTCTTT
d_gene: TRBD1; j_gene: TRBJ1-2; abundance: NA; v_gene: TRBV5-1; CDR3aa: CASSGGQGNGYTF; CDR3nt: TGCGCCAGCAGCGGGGGACAGGGGAATGGCTACACCTTC
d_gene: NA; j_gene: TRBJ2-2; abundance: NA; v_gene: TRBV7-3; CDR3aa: CASSRVRATGELFF; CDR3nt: TGTGCCAGCAGTCGCGTCAGGGCTACCGGGGAGCTGTTTTTT
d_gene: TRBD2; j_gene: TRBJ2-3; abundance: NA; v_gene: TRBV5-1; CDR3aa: CASSLWTSGVADTQYF; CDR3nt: TGCGCCAGCAGCTTGTGGACTAGCGGGGTTGCGGATACGCAGTATTTT
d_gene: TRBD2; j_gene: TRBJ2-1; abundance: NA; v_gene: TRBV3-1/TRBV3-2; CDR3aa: CASSQEVGTSGGLGLGNEQFF; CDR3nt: TGTGCCAGCAGCCAAGAGGTCGGGACTAGCGGGGGGTTGGGGTTGGGGAATGAGCAGTTCTTC
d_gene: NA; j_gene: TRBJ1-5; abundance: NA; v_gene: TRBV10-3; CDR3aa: CAISDGVGDQPQHF; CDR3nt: TGTGCCATCAGTGACGGAGTAGGGGATCAGCCCCAGCATTTT
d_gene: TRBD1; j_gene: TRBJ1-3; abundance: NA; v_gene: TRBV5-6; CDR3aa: CASSVDRGNTIYF; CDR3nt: TGTGCCAGCAGCGTGGACAGGGGAAACACCATATATTTT
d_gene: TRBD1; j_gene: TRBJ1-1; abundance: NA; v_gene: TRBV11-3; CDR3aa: CASSRGQYTEAFF; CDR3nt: TGTGCCAGCAGCCGGGGACAGTACACTGAAGCTTTCTTT
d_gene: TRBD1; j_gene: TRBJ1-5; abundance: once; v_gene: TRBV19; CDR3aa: CASGTDRATQPQHF; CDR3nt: TGTGCCAGTGGCACCGACAGGGCCACTCAGCCCCAGCATTTT
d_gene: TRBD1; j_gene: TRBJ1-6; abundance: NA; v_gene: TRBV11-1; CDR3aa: CASSRAAGGLGSPLHF; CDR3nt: TGTGCCAGCAGCAGGGCGGCAGGGGGGCTCGGCTCACCCCTCCACTTT
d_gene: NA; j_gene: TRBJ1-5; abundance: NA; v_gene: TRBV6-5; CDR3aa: CASKGDSNQPQHF; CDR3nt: TGTGCCAGCAAAGGGGATAGCAATCAGCCCCAGCATTTT
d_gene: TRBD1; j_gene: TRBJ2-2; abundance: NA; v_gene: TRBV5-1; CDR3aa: CASTQGARTGELFF; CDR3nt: TGCGCCAGCACCCAGGGGGCGCGGACCGGGGAGCTGTTTTTT